These 9 T cell receptor beta chains originate from one sample sequenced in a study of read filtering for tumor transcriptome and immune sequencing. From roughly 400 ng of RNA, a library with molecular barcoded alpha/delta and beta/gamma adaptors was made. TCRdb used MiXCR to reprocess the reads, holding one entry per CDR3 protein. The sample lists some 48,000 distinct CDR3 sequences, roughly 18% occurring once. What was sequenced was a population of CD138-negative cells sorted from bone marrow. Receptors were obtained from a donor over 35 with multiple myeloma.

The CDR3 nucleotides are TGTGCCAGCAGCCAAAGGACAGAAGCTTTCTTT. Translation gives CASSQRTEAFF. The chain joins TRBV3-1 to TRBJ1-1; tentatively, D is TRBD1 (5 bases). Germline V gene lookup returns CDR1 LGHDT and CDR2 YNNKEL (reference sequence). The CDR3 contains 11 residues. V was shortened by 2 bases and J by 8 bases, with 6 bases between the two germline ends.

This clonotype was detected many times. The chain recombines TRBV20-1 with TRBJ2-1; TRBD1 aligns across 7 bases. V lost 6 bases, J lost 6 bases, and 5 bases stayed unmatched. CDR3 length equals 12 residues. Germline V CDR1 and CDR2: DFQATT, SNEGSKA (reference sequence). The CDR3 sequence is CSASDRSNEQFF. CDR3 nucleotides: TGCAGTGCCTCGGACAGGTCCAATGAGCAGTTCTTC.

This clonotype was detected ten times or more. The V gene is TRBV24-1, the J gene TRBJ2-2, with a tentative D call TRBD1 (6 bases). This CDR3 comprises 13 residues. CDR1 is KGHDR, CDR2 SFDVKD, per germline. V was trimmed by 6 bases and J by 6 bases, leaving 10 bases between them. The DNA for the CDR3 is TGTGCCACCAGTACGCAGGGGCCCGGGGAGCTGTTTTTT. Its protein product is CATSTQGPGELFF.

This clonotype was counted at least ten times. The CDR3 sequence is CSVDTSGRASEQFF. For the CDR3, the DNA is TGCAGCGTTGACACTAGCGGGAGGGCAAGTGAGCAGTTCTTC. This chain joins TRBV29-1 and TRBJ2-1; 13 bases align to TRBD2. The CDR3 totals 14 residues. Germline V gene sequence: CDR1 SQVTM, CDR2 ANQGSEA. Unmatched junction bases numbered 5, after V lost 3 bases and J lost 9 bases.

Regarding this clonotype: With a much larger clone just one base away, this may be a read error. The CDR3 spells CVSSLRLGTEAFF. The CDR3 DNA is TGTGTCAGCAGCTTACGTCTCGGGACTGAAGCTTTCTTT. The chain carries TRBV7-3 and TRBJ1-1; D not certain. The CDR3 runs to 13 residues. Per the germline V gene, CDR1 is SGHTA and CDR2 is FQGTGA.

Ten or more counts support this clonotype. The rearrangement links TRBV4-3 to TRBJ2-1; the D gene is possibly TRBD2 (7 bases). This CDR3 has 15 residues. The germline gives CDR1 LGHNA, CDR2 YSLEER. V gave up 0 bases and J gave up 8 bases, with 14 bases separating them. Here the CDR3 reads CASSQEGGGVYEQFF. In DNA form, the CDR3 reads TGCGCCAGCAGCCAAGAAGGGGGAGGGGTATATGAGCAGTTCTTC.

This clonotype appeared a few times. The rearrangement joins TRBV9 to TRBJ2-2, with a possible D match to TRBD1 (5 bases). From germline, CDR1 is SGDLS and CDR2 YYNGEE. The CDR3 covers 16 residues. V was pared by 0 bases and J by 4 bases, with 13 bases between. CDR3 loop: CASSVADSGITGELFF. The DNA for the CDR3 is TGTGCCAGCAGCGTAGCAGACAGTGGTATCACCGGGGAGCTGTTTTTT.

This clonotype came up many times. The V gene is TRBV29-1, the J gene TRBJ1-2; 9 nucleotides agree with TRBD1. J was trimmed by 6 bases and V by 7 bases; bases with no gene match: 9. The germline CDR1 and CDR2 sequences are SQVTM and ANQGSEA. There are 13 residues in the CDR3. CDR3 sequence: CSAGTGSNNGYTF. The CDR3 DNA is TGCAGCGCCGGGACAGGGAGCAACAATGGCTACACCTTC.

The J gene is TRBJ2-4, the V gene TRBV28; D is perhaps TRBD1 (5 bases). Per germline, CDR1 MDHEN and CDR2 SYDVKM. V was trimmed by 3 bases and J by 8 bases, leaving 20 bases between them. CDR3 length equals 16 residues. The CDR3 loop is CASSFPLQGGADIQYF. The DNA for the CDR3 is TGTGCCAGCAGTTTCCCTCTGCAGGGTGGTGCAGACATTCAGTACTTC.